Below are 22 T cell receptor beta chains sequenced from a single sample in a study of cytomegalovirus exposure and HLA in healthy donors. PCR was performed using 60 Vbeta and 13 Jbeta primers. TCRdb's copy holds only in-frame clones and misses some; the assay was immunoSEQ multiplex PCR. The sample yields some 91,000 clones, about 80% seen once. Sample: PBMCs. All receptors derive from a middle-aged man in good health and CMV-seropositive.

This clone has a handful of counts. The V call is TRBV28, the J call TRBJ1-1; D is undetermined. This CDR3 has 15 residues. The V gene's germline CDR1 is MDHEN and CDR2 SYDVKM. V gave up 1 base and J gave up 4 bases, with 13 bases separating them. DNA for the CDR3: TGTGCCAGCAGTTTATTCGGGGAAGGGAGCACTGAAGCTTTCTTT. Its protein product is CASSLFGEGSTEAFF. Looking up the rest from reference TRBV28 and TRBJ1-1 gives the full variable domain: DVKVTQSSRYLVKRTGEKVFLECVQDMDHENMFWYRQDPGLGLRLIYFSYDVKMKEKGDIPEGYSVSREKKERFSLILESASTNQTSMYLCASSLFGEGSTEAFFGQGTRLTVV.

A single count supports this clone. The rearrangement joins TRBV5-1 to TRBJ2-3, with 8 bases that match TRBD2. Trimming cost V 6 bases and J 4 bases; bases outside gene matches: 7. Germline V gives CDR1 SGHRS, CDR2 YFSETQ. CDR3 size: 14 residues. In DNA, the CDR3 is TGCGCCAGCACCGGGGGGGCCATTGCAGATACGCAGTATTTT. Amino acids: CASTGGAIADTQYF.

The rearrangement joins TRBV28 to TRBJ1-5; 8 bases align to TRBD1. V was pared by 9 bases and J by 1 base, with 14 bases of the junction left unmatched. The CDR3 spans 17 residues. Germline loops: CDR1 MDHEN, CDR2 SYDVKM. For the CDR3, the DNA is TGTGCCAGTCTGGATCTCCAGGGGGCGGCGAGCAATCAGCCCCAGCATTTT. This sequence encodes CASLDLQGAASNQPQHF. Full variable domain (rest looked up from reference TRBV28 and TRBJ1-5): DVKVTQSSRYLVKRTGEKVFLECVQDMDHENMFWYRQDPGLGLRLIYFSYDVKMKEKGDIPEGYSVSREKKERFSLILESASTNQTSMYLCASLDLQGAASNQPQHFGDGTRLSIL.

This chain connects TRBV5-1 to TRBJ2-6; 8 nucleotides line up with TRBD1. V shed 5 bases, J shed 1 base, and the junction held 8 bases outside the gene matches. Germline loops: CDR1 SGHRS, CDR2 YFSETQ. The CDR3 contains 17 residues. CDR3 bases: TGCGCCAGCAGATCCGGGACAGGTTCTTCTGGGGCCAACGTCCTGACTTTC. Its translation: CASRSGTGSSGANVLTF.

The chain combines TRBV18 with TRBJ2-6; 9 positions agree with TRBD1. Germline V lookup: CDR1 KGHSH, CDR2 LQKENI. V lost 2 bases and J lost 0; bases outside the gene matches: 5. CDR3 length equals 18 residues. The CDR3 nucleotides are TGTGCCAGCTCACCAGACAGGGGGTCGTCCTCTGGGGCCAACGTCCTGACTTTC. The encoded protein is CASSPDRGSSSGANVLTF.

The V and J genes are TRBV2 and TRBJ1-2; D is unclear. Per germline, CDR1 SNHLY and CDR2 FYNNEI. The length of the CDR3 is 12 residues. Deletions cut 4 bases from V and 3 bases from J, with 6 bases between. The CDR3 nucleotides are TGTGCCAGCAGTGGGGAGTACTATGGCTACACCTTC. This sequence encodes CASSGEYYGYTF.

CDR3 sequence: CASSSKHRGLEAFF. DNA of the CDR3: TGTGCCAGCAGCTCCAAGCACAGGGGGCTTGAAGCTTTCTTT. The chain uses TRBV7-8 and TRBJ1-1, with 9 bases fitting TRBD1. The V gene's germline CDR1 is SGHVS and CDR2 FQNEAQ. Germline trimming cut 4 bases from V and 7 bases from J; bases unmatched to any gene: 7. The CDR3 extends over 14 amino acids.

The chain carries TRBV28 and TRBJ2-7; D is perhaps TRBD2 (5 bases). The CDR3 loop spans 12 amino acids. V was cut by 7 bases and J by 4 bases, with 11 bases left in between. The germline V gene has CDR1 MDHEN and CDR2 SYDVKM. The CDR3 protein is CASTDGGYEQYF. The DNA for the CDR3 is TGTGCCAGCACTGACGGCGGGTACGAGCAGTACTTC.

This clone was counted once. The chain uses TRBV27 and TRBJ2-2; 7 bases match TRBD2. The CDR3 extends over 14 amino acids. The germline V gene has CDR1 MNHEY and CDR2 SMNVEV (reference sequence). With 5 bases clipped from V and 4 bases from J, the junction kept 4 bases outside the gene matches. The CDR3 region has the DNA TGTGCCAGCAGTCCAAAGCGGGGCACCGGGGAGCTGTTTTTT. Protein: CASSPKRGTGELFF.

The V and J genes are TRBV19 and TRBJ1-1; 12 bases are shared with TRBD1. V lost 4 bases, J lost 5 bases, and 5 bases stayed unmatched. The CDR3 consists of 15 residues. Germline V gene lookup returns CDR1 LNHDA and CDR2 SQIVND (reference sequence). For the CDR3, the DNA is TGTGCCAGTAGTAGTGGGACAGGGGGCGGGACTGAAGCTTTCTTT. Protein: CASSSGTGGGTEAFF.

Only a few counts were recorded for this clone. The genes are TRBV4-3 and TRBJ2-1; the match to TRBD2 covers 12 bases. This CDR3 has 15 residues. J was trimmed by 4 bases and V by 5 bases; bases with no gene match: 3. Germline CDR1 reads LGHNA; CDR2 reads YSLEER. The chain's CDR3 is CASSLLAGGYNEQFF. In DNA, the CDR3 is TGCGCCAGCAGCTTACTAGCGGGAGGTTACAATGAGCAGTTCTTC.

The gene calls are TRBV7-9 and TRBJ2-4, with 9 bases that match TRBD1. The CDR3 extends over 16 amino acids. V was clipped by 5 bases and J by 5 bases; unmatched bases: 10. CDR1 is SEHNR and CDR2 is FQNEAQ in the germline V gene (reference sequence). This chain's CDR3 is CASSPNPGTGQNIQYF. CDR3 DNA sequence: TGTGCCAGCAGCCCCAACCCCGGGACAGGGCAAAACATTCAGTACTTC.

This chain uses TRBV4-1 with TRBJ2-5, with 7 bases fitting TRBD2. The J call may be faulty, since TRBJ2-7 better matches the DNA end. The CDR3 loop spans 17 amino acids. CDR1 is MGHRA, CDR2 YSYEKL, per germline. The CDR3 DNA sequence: TGCGCCAGCACCAAAGATGGGGGGGGTTTAACTGGTTACGAGCAGTACTTC. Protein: CASTKDGGGLTGYEQYF.

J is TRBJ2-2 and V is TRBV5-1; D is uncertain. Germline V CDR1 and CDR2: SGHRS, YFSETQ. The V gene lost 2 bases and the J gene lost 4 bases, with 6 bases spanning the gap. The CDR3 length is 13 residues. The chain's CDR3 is CASSLSVTGELFF. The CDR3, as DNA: TGCGCCAGCAGCTTAAGCGTCACCGGGGAGCTGTTTTTT.

CDR3 coding DNA: TGCGCCAGCAGCCCGTCTAGCGGGAGGGGCACAGATACGCAGTATTTT. It specifies CASSPSSGRGTDTQYF. The rearrangement uses TRBV4-1 and TRBJ2-3, with 12 bases aligning to TRBD2. V was clipped by 4 bases and J by 1 base; unmatched bases: 3. CDR1 and CDR2 (germline): MGHRA, YSYEKL. This CDR3 has 16 amino acids.

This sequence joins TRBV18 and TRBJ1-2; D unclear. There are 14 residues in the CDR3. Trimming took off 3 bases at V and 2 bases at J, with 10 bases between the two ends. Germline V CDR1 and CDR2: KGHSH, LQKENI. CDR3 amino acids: CASSPNDGNYGYTF. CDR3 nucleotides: TGTGCCAGCTCACCGAATGACGGGAACTATGGCTACACCTTC.

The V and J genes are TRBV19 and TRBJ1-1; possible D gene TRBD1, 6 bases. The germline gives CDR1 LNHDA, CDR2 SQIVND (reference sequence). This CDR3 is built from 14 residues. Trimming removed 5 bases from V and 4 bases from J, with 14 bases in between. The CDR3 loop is CASSPQAGATEAFF. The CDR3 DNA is TGTGCCAGTAGTCCACAGGCAGGGGCCACTGAAGCTTTCTTT.

The CDR3 reads CASSPAGAEAFF. CDR3 nucleotides: TGCGCCAGCAGCCCGGCCGGAGCTGAAGCTTTCTTT. This chain uses TRBV5-1 with TRBJ1-1; D is unresolved. This CDR3 spans 12 amino acids. Germline V CDR1 and CDR2: SGHRS, YFSETQ. Trimming cost V 4 bases and J 6 bases, with 10 bases left between them. The variable domain in full, completed from reference TRBV5-1 and TRBJ1-1, reads KAGVTQTPRYLIKTRGQQVTLSCSPISGHRSVSWYQQTPGQGLQFLFEYFSETQRNKGNFPGRFSGRQFSNSRSEMNVSTLELGDSALYLCASSPAGAEAFFGQGTRLTVV.

The CDR3 reads CASSSEIGNSGNTIYF. For the CDR3, the DNA is TGCGCCAGCAGTTCGGAAATCGGGAACTCTGGAAACACCATATATTTT. The rearrangement joins TRBV10-1 to TRBJ1-3; D is unresolved. Trimming shortened V by 5 bases and J by 0 bases, and 14 bases separated the two germline ends. Germline lookup yields CDR1 WNHNN and CDR2 SYGVQD (reference sequence). The CDR3 length is 16 residues.

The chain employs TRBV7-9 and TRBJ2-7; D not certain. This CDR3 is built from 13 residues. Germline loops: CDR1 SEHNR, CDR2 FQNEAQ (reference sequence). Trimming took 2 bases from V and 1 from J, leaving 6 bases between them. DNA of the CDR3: TGTGCCAGCAGCTTACCGGAGTCCTACGAGCAGTACTTC. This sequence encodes CASSLPESYEQYF.

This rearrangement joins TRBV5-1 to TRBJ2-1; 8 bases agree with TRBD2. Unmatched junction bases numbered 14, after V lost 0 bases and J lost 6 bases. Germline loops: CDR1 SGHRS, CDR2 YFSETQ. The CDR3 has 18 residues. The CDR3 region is CASSLAPKGAGAINEQFF. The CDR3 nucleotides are TGCGCCAGCAGCTTGGCCCCAAAGGGAGCGGGAGCAATCAATGAGCAGTTCTTC.

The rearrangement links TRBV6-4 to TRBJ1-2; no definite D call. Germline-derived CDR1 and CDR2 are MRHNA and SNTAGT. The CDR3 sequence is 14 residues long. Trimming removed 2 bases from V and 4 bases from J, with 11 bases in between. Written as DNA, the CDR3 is TGTGCCAGCAGTGACCCCGGACGGGGCTATGGCTACACCTTC. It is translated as CASSDPGRGYGYTF.